Shown below are 15 T cell receptor beta chains from a single sample sequenced in a study of T cell responses to AZD1222 COVID-19 vaccine. Using immunoSEQ multiplex PCR, the repertoire was profiled, and TCRdb retains in-frame clones only, with some absent. The sample records 150,000 to 200,000 clones, roughly 88% being singletons. The input for sequencing was peripheral blood, taken on day 0 of AZD1222 vaccination. The source is an adult in good health.

On this clone itself: In the same sample, other DNA sequences code for this CDR3. The chain combines TRBV5-4 with TRBJ2-7; no clear D. The V and J ends lost 0 bases and 3 bases respectively, with 10 bases between them. The CDR3 is 14 residues long. Per germline, CDR1 SGHNT and CDR2 YYREEE (reference sequence). The CDR3 nucleotides read TGTGCCAGCAGCTTGGCTGGACCGGACTACGAGCAGTACTTC. Translated: CASSLAGPDYEQYF.

V gene TRBV11-1 combines with J gene TRBJ2-2; D gene uncertain. V was pared by 5 bases and J by 5 bases, with 12 bases between. This CDR3 spans 14 amino acids. The germline gives CDR1 SGHAT, CDR2 FQDESV (reference sequence). The DNA for the CDR3 is TGTGCCAGCAGCCATGCAGGACGAACCGGGGAGCTGTTTTTT. It translates to CASSHAGRTGELFF.

J is TRBJ2-1 and V is TRBV11-3; D is possibly TRBD2 (6 bases). With 3 bases removed from V and 9 bases from J, the gap between germline ends came to 18 bases. Germline lookup yields CDR1 SGHNT and CDR2 YENEEA. This CDR3 contains 15 residues. This CDR3 reads CASSFPAGGVAEQFF. In nucleotides, the CDR3 is TGTGCCAGCAGCTTCCCAGCCGGCGGGGTGGCTGAGCAGTTCTTC.

The chain links TRBV28 to TRBJ2-5; 11 bases map to TRBD2. The ends lost 3 bases at V and 4 bases at J; junction bases unmatched: 7. This CDR3 has 16 amino acids. Per the germline V gene, CDR1 is MDHEN and CDR2 is SYDVKM. The CDR3 region has the DNA TGTGCCAGCAGTTTTTTTAGCGGGAGGGCCTTAGAGACCCAGTACTTC. As protein: CASSFFSGRALETQYF.

A few counts support this clone. The CDR3 here is CASSPQSLNLIPYEQYF. CDR3 coding DNA: TGTGCCAGCAGCCCACAGTCCCTCAACTTGATTCCCTACGAGCAGTACTTC. The chain joins TRBV3-1 (or the pseudogene TRBV3-2) to TRBJ2-7; D gene unclear. The CDR3 runs to 17 residues. Trimming took off 4 bases at V and 2 bases at J, with 21 bases between the two ends. Germline V lookup: CDR1 LGHDT, CDR2 YNNKEL (reference sequence).

The chain uses TRBV7-2 and TRBJ1-2; D is perhaps TRBD1 (5 bases). Germline CDR1 is SGHTA and CDR2 is FQGNSA. Trimming left V 4 bases short and J 2 bases short, with 11 bases between. This CDR3 contains 14 residues. Written as DNA, the CDR3 is TGTGCCAGCAGCTCCGGGACGGAGAACTATGGCTACACCTTC. As protein: CASSSGTENYGYTF.

V gene TRBV7-3 combines with J gene TRBJ2-3, with D possibly TRBD2 on 5 matching bases. The CDR3 is made up of 15 amino acids. V dropped 2 bases and J dropped 0 bases, with 9 bases sitting between them. CDR1 SGHTA and CDR2 FQGTGA come from the germline V gene. The CDR3 DNA follows: TGTGCCAGCAGCTTAGGACGGACTAGCACAGATACGCAGTATTTT. As protein: CASSLGRTSTDTQYF.

The chain is built from TRBV28 and TRBJ2-7; D assignment may be TRBD1 or TRBD2 (6 bases each). The CDR3 length is 15 residues. The V and J ends lost 1 base and 2 bases respectively, with 12 bases between them. Germline assignment: CDR1 MDHEN and CDR2 SYDVKM. Here the CDR3 DNA reads TGTGCCAGCAGTTTATACGGGGGCACTACCTACGAGCAGTACTTC. This codes for CASSLYGGTTYEQYF.

The chain carries TRBV6-5 and TRBJ2-5, with 10 bases that match TRBD2. This CDR3 contains 14 residues. After removal of 2 bases from V and 4 bases from J, the junction contained 1 base not matched to a gene. Germline values: CDR1 MNHEY, CDR2 SVGAGI. The CDR3 DNA is TGTGCCAGCAGTTACACTAGCGGGGTAGAGACCCAGTACTTC. This translates into CASSYTSGVETQYF.

The chain combines TRBV6-5 with TRBJ1-5; no firm D call. Germline CDR1 reads MNHEY; CDR2 reads SVGAGI. There are 15 residues in the CDR3. The CDR3 DNA follows: TGTGCAGTCGAGGAGGCCACCCTAAGCAATCAGCCCCAGCATTTT. It codes for CAVEEATLSNQPQHF.

The chain recombines TRBV28 with TRBJ1-5; a weak D match, TRBD1 (6 bases). The CDR3 sequence is 20 residues long. Trimming took 2 bases from V and 3 from J, leaving 26 bases between them. The V gene's germline CDR1 is MDHEN and CDR2 SYDVKM. The CDR3, as DNA: TGTGCCAGCAGTTTAGCGTTTGACAGGAGGTCCGGATCCCCCAATCAGCCCCAGCATTTT. Protein: CASSLAFDRRSGSPNQPQHF.

The chain uses TRBV5-1 and TRBJ1-2; D not certain. Per germline, CDR1 SGHRS and CDR2 YFSETQ. V shed 5 bases and J shed 4 bases, with 9 bases lying between them. The CDR3 has 12 amino acids. The CDR3 loop reads CASRDGSYGYTF. The CDR3 DNA is TGCGCCAGCAGGGACGGATCCTATGGCTACACCTTC.

The chain carries TRBV30 and TRBJ1-3; perhaps TRBD1 as D (6 bases). The CDR3 has 13 amino acids. Trimming stripped 3 bases from V and 4 bases from J, with 10 bases between. Germline CDR1 and CDR2: GTSNPN and SVGIG (reference sequence). CDR3 DNA: TGTGCCTGGAGCCGGGGGCCAGGAAACACCATATATTTT. Translating gives CAWSRGPGNTIYF.

The chain links TRBV6-5 to TRBJ2-7; 8 bases match TRBD1. V was clipped by 11 bases and J by 9 bases; unmatched bases: 18. In germline, CDR1 is MNHEY, CDR2 SVGAGI. The CDR3 has 14 amino acids. The CDR3 nucleotides read TGTGCCGTATACTTGCCCGGGACAGGTAGAAGGCAGTACTTC. It encodes CAVYLPGTGRRQYF.

V usage is TRBV6-2 or TRBV6-3 and J usage is TRBJ2-1, with unresolved D. Trimming shortened V by 4 bases and J by 7 bases, and 14 bases separated the two germline ends. The CDR3 runs 14 residues. Germline lookup yields CDR1 MNHEY and CDR2 SVGEGT. The chain's CDR3 is CASSSFTLVNEQFF. In nucleotides, the CDR3 is TGTGCCAGCAGTTCCTTCACTCTAGTAAATGAGCAGTTCTTC.